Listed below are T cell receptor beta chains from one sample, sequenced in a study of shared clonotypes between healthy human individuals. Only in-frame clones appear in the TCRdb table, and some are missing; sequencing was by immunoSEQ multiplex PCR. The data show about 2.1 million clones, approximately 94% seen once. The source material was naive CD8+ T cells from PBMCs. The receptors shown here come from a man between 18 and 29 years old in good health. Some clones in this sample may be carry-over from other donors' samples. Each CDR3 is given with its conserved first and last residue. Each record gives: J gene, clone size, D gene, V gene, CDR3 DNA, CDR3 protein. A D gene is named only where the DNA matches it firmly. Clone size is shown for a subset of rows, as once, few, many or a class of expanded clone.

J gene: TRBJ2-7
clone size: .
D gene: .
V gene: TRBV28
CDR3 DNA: TGTGCCAGCAGTTTAGGAACAGCCTACGAGCAGTACTTC
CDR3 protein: CASSLGTAYEQYF

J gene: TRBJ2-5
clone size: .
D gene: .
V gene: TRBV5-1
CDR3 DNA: TGCGCCAGCAGCTTGGCCTTTGGTGGGCAAGAGACCCAGTACTTC
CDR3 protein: CASSLAFGGQETQYF

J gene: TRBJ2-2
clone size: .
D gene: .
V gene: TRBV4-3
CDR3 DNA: TGCGCCAGCAGCCGAACTGGGAAGCGGACGAACACCGGGGAGCTGTTTTTT
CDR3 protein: CASSRTGKRTNTGELFF

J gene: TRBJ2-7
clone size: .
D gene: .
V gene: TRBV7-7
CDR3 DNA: TGTGCCAGCAGCTTAGGGGCAGGGAGGTCCTACGAGCAGTACTTC
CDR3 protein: CASSLGAGRSYEQYF

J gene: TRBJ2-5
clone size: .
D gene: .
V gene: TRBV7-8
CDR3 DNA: TGTGCCAGCAGCTTGGTTCTGACGGTTCAAGAGACCCAGTACTTC
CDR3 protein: CASSLVLTVQETQYF

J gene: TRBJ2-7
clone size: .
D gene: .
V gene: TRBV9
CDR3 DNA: TGTGCCAGCAGCCAAGGGGGGGCTAGCTACGAGCAGTACTTC
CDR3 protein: CASSQGGASYEQYF

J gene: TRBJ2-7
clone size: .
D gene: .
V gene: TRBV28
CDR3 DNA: TGTGCCAGCAGTTTTTTTGTGGGCTACGAGCAGTACTTC
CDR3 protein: CASSFFVGYEQYF

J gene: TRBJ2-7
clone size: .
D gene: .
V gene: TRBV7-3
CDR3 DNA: TGTGCCAGCAGCCCGGACGGCTACGAGCAGTACTTC
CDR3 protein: CASSPDGYEQYF

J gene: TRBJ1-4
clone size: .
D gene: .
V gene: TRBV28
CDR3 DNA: TGTGCCAGCAGCTCCCCCCGGACAGATTTTAATGAAAAACTGTTTTTT
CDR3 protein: CASSSPRTDFNEKLFF

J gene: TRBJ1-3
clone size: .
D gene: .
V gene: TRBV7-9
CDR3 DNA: TGTGCCAGCAGCACCCCCTTTGGCTCTGGAAACACCATATATTTT
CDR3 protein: CASSTPFGSGNTIYF

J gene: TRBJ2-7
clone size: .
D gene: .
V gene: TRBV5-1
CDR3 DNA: TGCGCCAGCAGCTCCTTAGAGTTTATCTGTGACTACGAGCAGTACTTC
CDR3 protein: CASSSLEFICDYEQYF

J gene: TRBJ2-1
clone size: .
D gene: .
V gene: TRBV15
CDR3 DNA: TGTGCCACCAGCGACCGCGGGACGGGAAATGAGCAGTTCTTC
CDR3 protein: CATSDRGTGNEQFF

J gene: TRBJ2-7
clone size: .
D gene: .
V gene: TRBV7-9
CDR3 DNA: TGTGCCAGCAGCGCGGGCGGACTCGCTTCCTACGAGCAGTACTTC
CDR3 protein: CASSAGGLASYEQYF

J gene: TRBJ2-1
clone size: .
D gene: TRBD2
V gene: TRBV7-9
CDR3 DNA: TGTGCCAGCAGAACTAGCGGGAGGGCCGAACATGAGCAGTTCTTC
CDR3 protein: CASRTSGRAEHEQFF

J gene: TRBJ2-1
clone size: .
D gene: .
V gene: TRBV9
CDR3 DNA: TGTGCCAGCAGCGTAAACGACGGTGAGCAGTTCTTC
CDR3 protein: CASSVNDGEQFF

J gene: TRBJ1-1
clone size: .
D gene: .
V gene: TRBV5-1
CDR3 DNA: TGCGCCAGCAGCCCTGCACTGAACACTGAAGCTTTCTTT
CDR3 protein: CASSPALNTEAFF

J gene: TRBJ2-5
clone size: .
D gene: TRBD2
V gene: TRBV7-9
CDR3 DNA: TGTGCCAGCAGCTTAGGTGTACTAGCGGGAGGTACACAAGAGACCCAGTACTTC
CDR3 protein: CASSLGVLAGGTQETQYF

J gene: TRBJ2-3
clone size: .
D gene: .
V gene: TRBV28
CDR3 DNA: TGTGCCAGCAGTTTAAGGGAGTGGGGGAGCACAGATACGCAGTATTTT
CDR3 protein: CASSLREWGSTDTQYF

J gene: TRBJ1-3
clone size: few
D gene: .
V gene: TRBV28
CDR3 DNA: TGTGCCAGCAGTTTACGGGGAAACACCATATATTTT
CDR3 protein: CASSLRGNTIYF

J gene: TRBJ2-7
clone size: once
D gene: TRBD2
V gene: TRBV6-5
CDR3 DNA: TGTGCCAGCAGTTACTTTGGGGGGGGTAGGGAGCAGTACTTC
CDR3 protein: CASSYFGGGREQYF

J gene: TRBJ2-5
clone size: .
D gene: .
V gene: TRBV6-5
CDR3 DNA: TGTGCCAGCAGCCATCAAGAGACCCAGTACTTC
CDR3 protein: CASSHQETQYF

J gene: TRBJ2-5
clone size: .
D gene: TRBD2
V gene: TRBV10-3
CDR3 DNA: TGTGCCACCCGACTAGCGGGTTTCCAAGAGACCCAGTACTTC
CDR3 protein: CATRLAGFQETQYF

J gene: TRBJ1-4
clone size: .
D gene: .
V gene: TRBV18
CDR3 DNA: TGTGCCAGCTCATTCCCGAGAACTAATGAAAAACTGTTTTTT
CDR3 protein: CASSFPRTNEKLFF

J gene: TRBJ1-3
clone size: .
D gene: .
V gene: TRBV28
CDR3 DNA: TGTGCCAGCAGTTGGGACGTACTCTCTGGAAACACCATATATTTT
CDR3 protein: CASSWDVLSGNTIYF

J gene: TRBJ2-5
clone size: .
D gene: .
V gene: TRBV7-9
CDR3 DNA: TGTGCCAGCAGCTTCCCTGGGCCCAAAGAGACCCAGTACTTC
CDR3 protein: CASSFPGPKETQYF

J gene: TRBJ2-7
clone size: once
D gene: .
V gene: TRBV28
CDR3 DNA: TGTGCCAGCACCCCCGGCGTAGGACCATCCTACGAGCAGTACTTC
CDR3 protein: CASTPGVGPSYEQYF

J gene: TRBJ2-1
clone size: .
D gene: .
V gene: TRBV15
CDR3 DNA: TGTGCCACCAGCAGGGGGAAGCACAGCCTTCCTTCCTACAATGAGCAGTTCTTC
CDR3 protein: CATSRGKHSLPSYNEQFF

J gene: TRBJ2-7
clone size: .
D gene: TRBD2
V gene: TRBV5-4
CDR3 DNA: TGTGCCAGCAGCGCTAGCGGGAGGGACTTCTACGAGCAGTACTTC
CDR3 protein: CASSASGRDFYEQYF

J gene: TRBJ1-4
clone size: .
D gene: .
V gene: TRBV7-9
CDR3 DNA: TGTGCCACCCCGGGGGAAGATCCAGGGGATATGGTAAATGAAAAACTGTTTTTT
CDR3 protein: CATPGEDPGDMVNEKLFF

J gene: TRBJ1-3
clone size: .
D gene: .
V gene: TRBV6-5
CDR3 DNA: TGTGCCTCGAAGGTCGGAAACACCATATATTTT
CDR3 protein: CASKVGNTIYF

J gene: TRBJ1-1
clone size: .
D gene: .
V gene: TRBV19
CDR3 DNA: TGTGCCAGTAGGGGGGGAAGTCGGTACGGGATTGGGACTGAAGCTTTCTTT
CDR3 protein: CASRGGSRYGIGTEAFF

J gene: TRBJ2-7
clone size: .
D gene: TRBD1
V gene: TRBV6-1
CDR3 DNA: TGTGCCAGCAGTGAAAGGGGACAGGGAGCGTACGAGCAGTACTTC
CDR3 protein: CASSERGQGAYEQYF

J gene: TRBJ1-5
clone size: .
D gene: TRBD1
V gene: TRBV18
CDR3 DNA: TGTGCCAGCTCACCCACTAAGGGGGCGTTTGGCAATCAGCCCCAGCATTTT
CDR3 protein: CASSPTKGAFGNQPQHF

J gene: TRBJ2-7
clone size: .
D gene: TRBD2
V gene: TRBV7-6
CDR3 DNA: TGTGCCAGCAGCCCGTCGGGGGGGGGATACGAGCAGTACTTC
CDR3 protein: CASSPSGGGYEQYF

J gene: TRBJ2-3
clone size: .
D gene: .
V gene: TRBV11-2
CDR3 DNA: TGTGCCAGCAGCTTTTTAGGGGCAGATACGCAGTATTTT
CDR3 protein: CASSFLGADTQYF

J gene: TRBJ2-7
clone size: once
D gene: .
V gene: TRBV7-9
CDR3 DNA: TGTGCCAGCAGCGGGCGGAGTTACGAGCAGTACTTC
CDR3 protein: CASSGRSYEQYF

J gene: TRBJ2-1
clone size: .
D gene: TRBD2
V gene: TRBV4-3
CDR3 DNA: TGCGCCAGCAGCCAAGATCCGGGGGGATACAATGAGCAGTTCTTC
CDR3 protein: CASSQDPGGYNEQFF

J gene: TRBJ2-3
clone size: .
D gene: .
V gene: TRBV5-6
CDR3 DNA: TGTGCCAGCAGCCACGAAGCGAGAGCGGATACGCAGTATTTT
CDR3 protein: CASSHEARADTQYF

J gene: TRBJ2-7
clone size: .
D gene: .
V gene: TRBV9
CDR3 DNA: TGTGCCAGCAGCGTGGGGGGACCTCCCTACGAGCAGTACTTC
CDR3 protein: CASSVGGPPYEQYF

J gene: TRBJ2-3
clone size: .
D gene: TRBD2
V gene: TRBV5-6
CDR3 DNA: TGTGCCAGCAGCTTGGCGGGACTAGCCCCTACAGATACGCAGTATTTT
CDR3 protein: CASSLAGLAPTDTQYF

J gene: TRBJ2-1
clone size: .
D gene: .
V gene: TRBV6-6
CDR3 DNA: TGTGCCAGCAGCCGGACCTGGGATGAGCAGTTCTTC
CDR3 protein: CASSRTWDEQFF

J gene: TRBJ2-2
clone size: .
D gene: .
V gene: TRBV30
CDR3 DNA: TGTGCCTGGAGCCCCGGAGGAGGAACACCGAACACCGGGGAGCTGTTTTTT
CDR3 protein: CAWSPGGGTPNTGELFF

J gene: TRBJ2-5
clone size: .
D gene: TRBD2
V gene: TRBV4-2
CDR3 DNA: TGTGCCAGCAGCCAAGGACTAGCGGGGCAAGAGACCCAGTACTTC
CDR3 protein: CASSQGLAGQETQYF

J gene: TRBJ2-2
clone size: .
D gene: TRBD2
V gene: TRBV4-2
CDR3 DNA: TGTGCCAGCAGCCAAGATCCTCCTTTGGGACTAGCGGGAGGAGGAACCGGGGAGCTGTTTTTT
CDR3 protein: CASSQDPPLGLAGGGTGELFF

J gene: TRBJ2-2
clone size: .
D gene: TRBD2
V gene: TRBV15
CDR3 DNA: TGTGCCACCAGCCCCCAGGCTAGCGGGAGGGGCACCGGGGAGCTGTTTTTT
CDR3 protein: CATSPQASGRGTGELFF

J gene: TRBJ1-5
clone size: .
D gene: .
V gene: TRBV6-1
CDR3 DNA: TGTGCCAGCAGTGAAACAGGTAGCAATCAGCCCCAGCATTTT
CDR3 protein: CASSETGSNQPQHF

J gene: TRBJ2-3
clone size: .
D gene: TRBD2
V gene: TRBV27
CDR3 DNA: TGTGCCAGCAGTTTTGCAACGGGGGGAGATACGCAGTATTTT
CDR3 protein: CASSFATGGDTQYF

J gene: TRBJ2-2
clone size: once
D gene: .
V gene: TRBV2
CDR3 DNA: TGTGCCAGCACAGGGATGGACACCGGGGAGCTGTTTTTT
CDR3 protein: CASTGMDTGELFF

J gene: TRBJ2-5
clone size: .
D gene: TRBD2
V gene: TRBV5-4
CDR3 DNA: TGTGCCAGCAGCTTGGTTGCGGGAGATGAGACCCAGTACTTC
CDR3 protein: CASSLVAGDETQYF

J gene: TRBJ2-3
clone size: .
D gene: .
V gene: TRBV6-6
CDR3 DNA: TGTGCCAGCTATAATGCGGGGACAGATACGCAGTATTTT
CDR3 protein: CASYNAGTDTQYF

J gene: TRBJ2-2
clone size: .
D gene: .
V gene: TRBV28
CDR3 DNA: TGTGCCAGCAGTTTGGACAGCACCGGGGAGCTGTTTTTT
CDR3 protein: CASSLDSTGELFF

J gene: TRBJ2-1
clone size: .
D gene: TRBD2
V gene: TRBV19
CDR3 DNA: TGTGCCAGTAGACCCCTACCGGGACTAGCGGGAGCTGGAGAGCAGTTCTTC
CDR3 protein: CASRPLPGLAGAGEQFF

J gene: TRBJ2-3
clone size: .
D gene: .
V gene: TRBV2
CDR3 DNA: TGTGCCAAGACCAGTCCTGGGGAAGACACAGATACGCAGTATTTT
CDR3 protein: CAKTSPGEDTDTQYF

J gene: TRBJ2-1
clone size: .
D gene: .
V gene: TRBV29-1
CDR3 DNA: TGCAGCGTCAGGGGGGCCAGCTCCTACAATGAGCAGTTCTTC
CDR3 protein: CSVRGASSYNEQFF

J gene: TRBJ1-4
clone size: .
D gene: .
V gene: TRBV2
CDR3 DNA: TGTGCCATCCTGGTCCTGCGCCAACGTAGCCAGGATGAAAAACTGTTTTTT
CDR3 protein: CAILVLRQRSQDEKLFF